These T cell receptor beta chains were read from a single sample in a study of blood T cell repertoires in COVID-19. Data came from immunoSEQ multiplex PCR; TCRdb stores just in-frame clones and leaves some out. This table holds about 53,000 clones, approximately 87% found once. The sample taken for sequencing was peripheral blood. The receptor set was obtained from a man aged 50-60 years with acute or convalescent COVID-19. The CDR3 runs from the conserved cysteine through the conserved F or W.

TRBV5-1	TRBJ1-2	CASTPGTSYGYTF
TRBV3-1/TRBV3-2	TRBJ2-7	CASSPLTDSNQYF
TRBV6-1	TRBJ1-6	CASSEYENSPLHF
TRBV19	TRBJ2-3	CASSIGRSTDTQYF
TRBV6-5	TRBJ2-7	CASSYGRTYEQYF
TRBV11-3	TRBJ2-6	CASRGSGANVLTF
TRBV28	TRBJ1-6	CASSLFTLSSPLHF
TRBV28	TRBJ2-3	CASSLTGYGSDTQYF
TRBV5-1	TRBJ1-6	CASSLGGHRYSPLHF
TRBV28	TRBJ2-7	CASSSGQPYEQYF
TRBV30	TRBJ2-2	CAWGGLAGSNTGELFF
TRBV7-9	TRBJ2-7	CASSFKPYEQYF
TRBV19	TRBJ2-7	CASSLSGTSFYEQYF
TRBV7-9	TRBJ1-3	CASQGGSSSGNTIYF
TRBV5-1	TRBJ2-6	CASSTPGTGAPPGSGANVLTF
TRBV9	TRBJ2-5	CASSARDRGWETQYF
TRBV5-1	TRBJ2-7	CASSLAISSEQYF
TRBV30	TRBJ1-3	CAWTPYSDRSGNTIYF
TRBV10-3	TRBJ2-7	CAISHGTGVYEQYF
TRBV12-3/TRBV12-4	TRBJ1-3	CASSFSGQEYF
TRBV2	TRBJ2-3	CASGLAGVTDTQYF
TRBV9	TRBJ2-3	CASSARDWRTDTQYF
TRBV10-3	TRBJ2-7	CAISESGQGYEQYF
TRBV2	TRBJ2-7	CASSESDRGTYEQYF